This note documents a single T cell receptor (beta chain) sequence. The age range of participants was roughly 18 to 90 years, with residence in about 25 US areas. In the study's own analysis: Estimation of nucleated cell counts relied on the amplification of reference gene primers. TCRdb's table, derived via immunoSEQ multiplex PCR, lists solely in-frame clones and lacks some. V, J and clone size are those of that table, while D and trimming were read from the DNA. The sample has approximately 250,000 clones, around 93% seen once. These data are taken from a study of blood T cell repertoires in COVID-19. Study-wide background: Donors in the United States, Italy and Spain gave samples during acute or convalescent COVID-19. Nucleic acid was either cDNA or gDNA, and it came from T cells, B-cell-depleted T cells, or PBMCs.

V shed 3 bases, J shed 2 bases, and the junction held 7 bases outside the gene matches. There are 15 residues in the CDR3. From germline, CDR1 is MDHEN and CDR2 SYDVKM. The rearrangement uses TRBV28 and TRBJ2-7; 7 bases fit TRBD2. The clonotype originates from a man aged 35-49 years who had been exposed to COVID-19. Material: PBMCs or T cells enriched from blood (not recorded which). CDR3 sequence (DNA): TGTGCCAGCAGTTTTCCTCCTAGCGGTACCTACGAGCAGTACTTC. Translation gives CASSFPPSGTYEQYF.